The present T cell receptor (beta chain) was sequenced within a study of CD8 T cells in ankylosing spondylitis. Study-level findings and limits: Ankylosing spondylitis blood appeared to carry a characteristic TCR beta motif of several highly homologous variants.

TCRdb processed the 5' RACE reads anew with MiXCR; each CDR3 protein has one entry. The sample lists about 96,000 distinct CDR3 sequences; 7.5% to 9% were seen once. CDR3 length: 16 amino acids. This clonotype was detected only a few times. Its antigen is undetermined. The receptor was derived from a male donor with ankylosing spondylitis or in good health (not recorded which). J is TRBJ2-1 and V is TRBV21-1; the table's D call of TRBD1 was not tested on the DNA. TRBV21-1 is termed a pseudogene. Sequenced: blood, either unsorted or a sorted T cell fraction (not recorded which). The CDR3 DNA reads as TGTGCCAGCAGCAATAGCGGGGGGCCCGAATACAATGAGCAGTTCTTC. This encodes CASSNSGGPEYNEQFF.